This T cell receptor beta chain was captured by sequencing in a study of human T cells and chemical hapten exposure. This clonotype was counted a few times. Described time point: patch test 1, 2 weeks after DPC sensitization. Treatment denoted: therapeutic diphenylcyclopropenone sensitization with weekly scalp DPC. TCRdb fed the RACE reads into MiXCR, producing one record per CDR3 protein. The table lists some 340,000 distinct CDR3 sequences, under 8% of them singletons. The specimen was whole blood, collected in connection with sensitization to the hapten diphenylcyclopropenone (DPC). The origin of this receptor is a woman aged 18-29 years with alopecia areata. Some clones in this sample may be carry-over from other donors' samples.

The CDR3: CASSDGQFGYEQYF. The CDR3 DNA reads TGTGCCAGCAGTGATGGACAGTTCGGCTACGAGCAGTACTTC. The chain is built from TRBV28 and TRBJ2-7; weak D call: TRBD1 (6 bases). CDR1 and CDR2 (germline): MDHEN, SYDVKM. V was cut by 5 bases and J by 3 bases, with 14 bases left in between. The CDR3 is 14 residues long.